This TCR beta chain was recovered during a study of cytomegalovirus exposure and HLA in healthy donors. On the study more broadly: The study's early data release held approximately 91 million unique TCRs from HLA-typed donors. Study findings and constraints: TCR association rates varied by HLA locus in a later analysis, with DRB1 highest and HLA-C lowest.

Note on this clone: Antigen unknown.

A multiplex PCR was run with 60 Vbeta primers and 13 Jbeta primers. Sequencing was performed with immunoSEQ multiplex PCR; in TCRdb, only in-frame clones are kept and a portion is missing. The table lists 160,000 or so clones, 80% of them singletons. The CDR3 totals 12 residues. From germline, CDR1 is SQVTM and CDR2 ANQGSEA. Trimming took 5 bases from V and 8 from J; bases not matched to a gene: 6. Material: PBMCs. This sequence was found in a man aged 25 to 40 in good health and CMV-seronegative. The J gene is TRBJ1-2, the V gene TRBV29-1, with 9 bases lining up with TRBD1. The CDR3 coding sequence is TGCAGCGTTCCCGGGACAGGGAGAGGCTACACCTTC. This encodes CSVPGTGRGYTF.